This TCR beta chain was retrieved from a study of T cell changes during pregnancy in multiple sclerosis. Here immunoSEQ multiplex PCR was the method, and the copy in TCRdb shows in-frame clones only, minus some. The profile shows 45,000 to 50,000 clones, 85% to 95% of them singletons. This specimen was CD4+ T cells from peripheral blood mononuclear cells, taken in the second trimester of pregnancy. This sequence was found in a female donor in good health, enrolled as a control in a pregnancy study.

CDR3 nucleotides: TGTGCCAGCAGCTTAGGGGGAGGTCAAGAGACCCAGTACTTC. It specifies CASSLGGGQETQYF. The rearrangement joins TRBV11-2 to TRBJ2-5, with D possibly TRBD2 on 6 matching bases. The V gene's germline CDR1 is SGHAT and CDR2 FQNNGV. This CDR3 is built from 14 residues. Trimming stripped 1 base from V and 2 bases from J, with 8 bases between. The full variable domain, rest sourced from reference TRBV11-2 and TRBJ2-5, is EAGVAQSPRYKIIEKRQSVAFWCNPISGHATLYWYQQILGQGPKLLIQFQNNGVVDDSQLPKDRFSAERLKGVDSTLKIQPAKLEDSAVYLCASSLGGGQETQYFGPGTRLLVL.